This T cell receptor (beta chain) was found in a study of CD8 T cells in ankylosing spondylitis. CDR3 length equals 13 residues. V was trimmed by 4 bases and J by 6 bases, leaving 14 bases between them. From germline, CDR1 is SGHDT and CDR2 YYEEEE. Using quantitative 5'-RACE with molecular barcodes, the authors made TCR beta libraries. TCRdb re-called the 5' RACE reads with MiXCR, one entry per CDR3 protein. This table holds around 540,000 distinct CDR3 sequences, over 9.5% found once. Overall study results and limits: Reportedly, significant enrichment of disease-linked clones occurred in matched ankylosing spondylitis synovial fluid. Earlier authors reported some of these motif variants in reactive arthritis synovial fluid and blood. Eight highly homologous variants formed a TCR beta motif that appeared characteristic of ankylosing spondylitis blood. A CD8+ phenotype characterized the disease-linked clones, which were relatively rare in peripheral blood.

This clonotype was observed many times. Antigen: not known. The sequence derives from a male donor with ankylosing spondylitis. Sequencing used blood, either unsorted or a sorted T cell fraction (not recorded which). The chain recombines TRBV5-6 with TRBJ2-7; a weak D match, TRBD1 (6 bases). As DNA, the CDR3 is TGTGCCAGCAGCCAACTTCAGGGGAGCGAGCAGTACGTC. It translates to CASSQLQGSEQYV.